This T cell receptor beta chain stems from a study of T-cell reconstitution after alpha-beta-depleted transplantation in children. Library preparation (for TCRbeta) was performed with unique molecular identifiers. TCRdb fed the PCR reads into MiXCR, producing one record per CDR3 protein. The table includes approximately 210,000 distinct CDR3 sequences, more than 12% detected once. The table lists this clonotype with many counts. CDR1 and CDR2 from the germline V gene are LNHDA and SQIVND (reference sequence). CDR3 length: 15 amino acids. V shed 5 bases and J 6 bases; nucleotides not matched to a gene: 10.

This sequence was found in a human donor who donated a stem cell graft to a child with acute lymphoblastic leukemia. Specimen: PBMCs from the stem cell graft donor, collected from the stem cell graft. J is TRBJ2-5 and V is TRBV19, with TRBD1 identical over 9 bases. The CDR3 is CASSLSGTGIKTQYF. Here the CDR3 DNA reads TGTGCCAGTAGTCTGTCCGGGACAGGGATAAAGACCCAGTACTTC. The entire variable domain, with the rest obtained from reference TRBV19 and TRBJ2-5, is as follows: DGGITQSPKYLFRKEGQNVTLSCEQNLNHDAMYWYRQDPGQGLRLIYYSQIVNDFQKGDIAEGYSVSREKKESFPLTVTSAQKNPTAFYLCASSLSGTGIKTQYFGPGTRLLVL.